This entry is about one T cell receptor beta chain. TCRdb reanalysed the 5' RACE reads using MiXCR and keeps one entry per CDR3 protein. The sample records around 110,000 distinct CDR3 sequences, 17% being singletons. The CDR3 loop spans 15 amino acids. The V end was cut by 4 bases, the J end by 0 bases, with 10 bases between. The data derive from a study of T-cell memory formation after mild COVID-19. Sequencing used PBMCs or a T cell subset sorted from them (not recorded which). V and J are TRBV12-3 or TRBV12-4 and TRBJ1-3; D remains unclear. This TCR was recovered from an adult woman who had mild COVID-19 (a few samples of this study predate the infection). Cell type and time point are not known. CDR3 bases: TGTGCCAGCAGTTCCTTCATGGGCTCTGGAAACACCATATATTTT. Translated, it gives CASSSFMGSGNTIYF.